This T cell receptor beta chain was documented in a study of shared clonotypes between healthy human individuals. Across the study: Per donor, three plates held CD4 naive cells, three held CD4 memory, two held CD8 naive and one held CD8 memory.

The CDR3 sequence is 14 residues long. Trimming pared 3 bases from V and 6 bases from J, leaving 12 bases between. CDR1 is LNHNV and CDR2 is YYDKDF in the germline V gene (reference sequence). CD8 memory pooled CD45RO+ cells and CCR7-negative CD45RA+ TemRA cells. Sorted-subset replicate PCRs used 200 ng DNA, 30,000 or so T cell genomes. Authors' processing steps: ImmunoSEQ yielded junction-only sequences lacking quality scores, so filtering differed. Using immunoSEQ multiplex PCR, the repertoire was profiled, and TCRdb retains in-frame clones only, with some absent. V and J calls and clone size follow that table, whereas D and trimming were derived from the DNA. The data show 550,000 to 800,000 clones, 90% seen once.

V usage is TRBV15 and J usage is TRBJ1-5; the D gene is possibly TRBD1 (5 bases). Sequencing was done on a sample of memory CD8+ T cells from PBMCs. The subset was: CD45RO+ cells pooled with CCR7-negative TemRA cells. The receptor's source is a man aged 18 to 35 in good health. Some clones in this sample may be carry-over from other donors' samples. CDR3 DNA: TGTGCCACCAGCAGGGACAACCTTTTTCAGCCCCAGCATTTT. Its protein is CATSRDNLFQPQHF.